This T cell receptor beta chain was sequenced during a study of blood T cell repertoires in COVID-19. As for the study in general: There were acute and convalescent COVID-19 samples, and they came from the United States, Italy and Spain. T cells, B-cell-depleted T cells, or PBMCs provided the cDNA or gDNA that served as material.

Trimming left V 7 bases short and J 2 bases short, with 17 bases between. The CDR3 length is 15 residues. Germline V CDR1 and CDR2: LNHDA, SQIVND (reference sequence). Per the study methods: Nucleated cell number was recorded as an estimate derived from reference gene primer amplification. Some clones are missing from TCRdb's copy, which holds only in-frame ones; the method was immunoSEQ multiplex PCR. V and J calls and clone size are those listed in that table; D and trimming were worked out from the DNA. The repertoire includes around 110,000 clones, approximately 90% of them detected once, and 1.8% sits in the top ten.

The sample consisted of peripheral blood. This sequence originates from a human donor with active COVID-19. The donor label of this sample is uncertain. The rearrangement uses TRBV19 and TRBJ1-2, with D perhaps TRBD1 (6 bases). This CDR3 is CASTDETGANYGYTF. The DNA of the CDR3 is TGTGCCAGTACCGATGAGACAGGAGCCAACTATGGCTACACCTTC.